This T cell receptor beta chain was documented in a study of blood T cell repertoires in COVID-19. The wider study: Sites in the United States, Italy and Spain provided acute and convalescent COVID-19 samples. Sample material is recorded as cDNA or gDNA derived from T cells, B-cell-depleted T cells, or PBMCs.

The CDR3 loop spans 14 amino acids. Per the original methods: Reference gene primers were amplified, and this amplification served to estimate nucleated cell counts. Some clones are missing from TCRdb's copy, which holds only in-frame ones; the method was immunoSEQ multiplex PCR. V, J and clone size reflect that table, while D and trimming were determined from the DNA. The table includes under 300,000 clones, around 86% detected once. This TCR derives from a man aged 18-30 years with active or convalescent COVID-19. Sequencing was carried out using peripheral blood. The chain carries TRBV12-1 and TRBJ1-3; the D call TRBD1 from the table was never checked on the DNA. TRBV12-1 is a pseudogene locus. CDR3 sequence reads: CASSFETAENTIYF. The DNA for the CDR3 is TGTGCCAGCAGCTTTGAAACAGCCGAGAACACCATATATTTT.